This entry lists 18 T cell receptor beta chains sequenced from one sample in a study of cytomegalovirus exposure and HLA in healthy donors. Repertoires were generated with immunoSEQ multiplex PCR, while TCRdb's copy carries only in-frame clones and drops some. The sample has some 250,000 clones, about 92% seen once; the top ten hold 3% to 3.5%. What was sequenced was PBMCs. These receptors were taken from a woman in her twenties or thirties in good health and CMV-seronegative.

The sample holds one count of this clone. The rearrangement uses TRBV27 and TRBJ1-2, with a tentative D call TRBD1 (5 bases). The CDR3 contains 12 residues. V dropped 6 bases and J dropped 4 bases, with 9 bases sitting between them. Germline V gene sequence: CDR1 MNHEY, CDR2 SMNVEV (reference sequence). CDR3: CASSPTGYGYTF. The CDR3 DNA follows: TGTGCCAGCAGCCCTACAGGCTATGGCTACACCTTC.

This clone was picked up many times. The CDR3 reads CAGAGQGYEQYF. CDR3 nucleotide sequence: TGTGCCGGGGCGGGACAGGGCTACGAGCAGTACTTC. The rearrangement joins TRBV30 to TRBJ2-7; 9 positions match TRBD1. Trimming cost V 8 bases and J 3 bases; bases outside gene matches: 5. Germline V gene data show CDR1 as GTSNPN and CDR2 as SVGIG (reference sequence). The CDR3 length is 12 residues.

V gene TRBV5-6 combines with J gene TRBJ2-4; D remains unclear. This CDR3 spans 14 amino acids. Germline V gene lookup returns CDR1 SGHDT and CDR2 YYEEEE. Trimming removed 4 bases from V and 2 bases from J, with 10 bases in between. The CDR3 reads CASSTKAPKNIQYF. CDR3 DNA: TGTGCCAGCAGCACTAAGGCTCCCAAAAACATTCAGTACTTC.

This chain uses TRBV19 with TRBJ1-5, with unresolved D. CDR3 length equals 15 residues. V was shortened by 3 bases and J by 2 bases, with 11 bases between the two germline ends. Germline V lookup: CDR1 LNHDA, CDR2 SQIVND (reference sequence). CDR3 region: CASSIGGGGNQPQHF. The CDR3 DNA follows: TGTGCCAGTAGTATTGGAGGCGGTGGCAATCAGCCCCAGCATTTT.

The CDR3 DNA reads TGCAGTGCGACAGGTCAAGAGACCCAGTACTTC. Translated, it gives CSATGQETQYF. The chain uses TRBV20-1 and TRBJ2-5; the D gene is possibly TRBD1 (6 bases). CDR1 and CDR2 from the germline V gene are DFQATT and SNEGSKA (reference sequence). The CDR3 sequence is 11 residues long. V was cut by 6 bases and J by 2 bases, with 7 bases left in between.

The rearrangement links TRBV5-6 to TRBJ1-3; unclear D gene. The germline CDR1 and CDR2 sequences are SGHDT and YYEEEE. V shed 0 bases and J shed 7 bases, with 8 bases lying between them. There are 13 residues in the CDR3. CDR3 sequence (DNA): TGTGCCAGCAGCTTGGCACGCGTGAACACCATATATTTT. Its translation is CASSLARVNTIYF.

CDR3 nucleotides: TGCGCCAGCAGCCCATCGACAGGGTGGGACACCATATATTTT. Its translation: CASSPSTGWDTIYF. This chain joins TRBV5-1 and TRBJ1-3; TRBD1 matches 7 bases. The junction had 9 bases not matched to a gene; V was cut back by 4 bases and J by 8 bases. CDR1 and CDR2 (germline): SGHRS, YFSETQ. This CDR3 contains 14 residues.

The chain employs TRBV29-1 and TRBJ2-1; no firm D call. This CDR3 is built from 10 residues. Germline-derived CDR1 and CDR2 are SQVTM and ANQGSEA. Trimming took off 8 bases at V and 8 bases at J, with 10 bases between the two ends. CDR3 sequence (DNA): TGCAGCTCCGGCGGATATGAGCAGTTCTTC. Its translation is CSSGGYEQFF.

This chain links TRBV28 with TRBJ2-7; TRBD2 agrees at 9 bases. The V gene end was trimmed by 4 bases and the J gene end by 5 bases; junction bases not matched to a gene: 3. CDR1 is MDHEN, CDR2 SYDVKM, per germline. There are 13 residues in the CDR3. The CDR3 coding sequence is TGTGCCAGCAGTTCCTTAGCGGGAGACGAGCAGTACTTC. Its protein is CASSSLAGDEQYF. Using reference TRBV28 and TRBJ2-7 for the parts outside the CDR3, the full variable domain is DVKVTQSSRYLVKRTGEKVFLECVQDMDHENMFWYRQDPGLGLRLIYFSYDVKMKEKGDIPEGYSVSREKKERFSLILESASTNQTSMYLCASSSLAGDEQYFGPGTRLTVT.

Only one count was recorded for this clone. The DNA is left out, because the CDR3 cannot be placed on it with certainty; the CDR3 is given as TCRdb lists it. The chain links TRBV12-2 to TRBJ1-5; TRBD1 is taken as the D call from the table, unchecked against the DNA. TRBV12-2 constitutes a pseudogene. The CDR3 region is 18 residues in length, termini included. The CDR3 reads CASRPYKCAGAPHQSQHF.

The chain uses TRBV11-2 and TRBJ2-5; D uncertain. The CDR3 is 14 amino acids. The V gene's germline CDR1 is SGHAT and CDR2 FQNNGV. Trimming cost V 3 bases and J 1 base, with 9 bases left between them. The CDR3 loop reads CASSFGRAQETQYF. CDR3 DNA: TGTGCCAGCAGCTTCGGCAGAGCCCAAGAGACCCAGTACTTC.

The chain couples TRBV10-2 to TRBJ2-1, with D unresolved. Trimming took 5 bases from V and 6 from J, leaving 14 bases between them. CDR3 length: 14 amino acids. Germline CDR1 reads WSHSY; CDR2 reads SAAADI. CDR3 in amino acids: CASSIDGIINEQFF. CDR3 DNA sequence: TGCGCCAGCAGTATTGACGGAATCATCAATGAGCAGTTCTTC.

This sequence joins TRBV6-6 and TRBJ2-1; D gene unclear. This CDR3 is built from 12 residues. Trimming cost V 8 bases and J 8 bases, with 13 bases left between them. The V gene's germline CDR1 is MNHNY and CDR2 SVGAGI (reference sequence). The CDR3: CASQSGMDEQFF. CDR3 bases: TGTGCCAGCCAAAGTGGGATGGATGAGCAGTTCTTC.

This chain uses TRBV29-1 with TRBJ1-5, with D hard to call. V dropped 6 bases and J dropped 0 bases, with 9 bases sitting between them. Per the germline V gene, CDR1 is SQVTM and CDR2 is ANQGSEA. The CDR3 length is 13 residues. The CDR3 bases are TGCAGCGTCCTGACCAGTAGCAATCAGCCCCAGCATTTT. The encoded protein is CSVLTSSNQPQHF.

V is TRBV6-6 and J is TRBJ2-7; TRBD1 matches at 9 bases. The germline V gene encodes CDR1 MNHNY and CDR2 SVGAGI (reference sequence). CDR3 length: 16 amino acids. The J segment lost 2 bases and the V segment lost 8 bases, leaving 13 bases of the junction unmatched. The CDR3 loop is CASGGRTGATAYEQYF. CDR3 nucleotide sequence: TGTGCCAGCGGAGGCCGGACAGGGGCTACCGCCTACGAGCAGTACTTC.

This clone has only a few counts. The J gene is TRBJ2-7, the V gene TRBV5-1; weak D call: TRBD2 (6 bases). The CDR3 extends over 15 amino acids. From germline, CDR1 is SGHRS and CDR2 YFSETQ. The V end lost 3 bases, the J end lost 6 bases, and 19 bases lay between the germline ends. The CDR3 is CASSSSGTWNGEQYF. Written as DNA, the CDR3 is TGCGCCAGCAGCTCCTCCGGGACTTGGAACGGCGAGCAGTACTTC.

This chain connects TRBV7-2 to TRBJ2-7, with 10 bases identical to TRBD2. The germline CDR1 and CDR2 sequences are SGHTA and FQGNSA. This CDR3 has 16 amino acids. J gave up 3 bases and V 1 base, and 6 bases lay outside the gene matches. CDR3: CASSLVMASGSYEQYF. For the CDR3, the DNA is TGTGCCAGCAGCTTAGTTATGGCTAGCGGGAGCTACGAGCAGTACTTC. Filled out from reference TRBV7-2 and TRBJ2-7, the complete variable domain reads GAGVSQSPSNKVTEKGKDVELRCDPISGHTALYWYRQSLGQGLEFLIYFQGNSAPDKSGLPSDRFSAERTGGSVSTLTIQRTQQEDSAVYLCASSLVMASGSYEQYFGPGTRLTVT.

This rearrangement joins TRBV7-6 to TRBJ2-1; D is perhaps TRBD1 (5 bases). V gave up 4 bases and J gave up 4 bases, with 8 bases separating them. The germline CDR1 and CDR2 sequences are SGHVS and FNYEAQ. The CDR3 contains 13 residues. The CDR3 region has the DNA TGTGCCAGCAGCTCGACAGTTTACAATGAGCAGTTCTTC. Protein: CASSSTVYNEQFF. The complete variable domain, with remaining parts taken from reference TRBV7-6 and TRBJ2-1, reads GAGVSQSPRYKVTKRGQDVALRCDPISGHVSLYWYRQALGQGPEFLTYFNYEAQQDKSGLPNDRFSAERPEGSISTLTIQRTEQRDSAMYRCASSSTVYNEQFFGPGTRLTVL.